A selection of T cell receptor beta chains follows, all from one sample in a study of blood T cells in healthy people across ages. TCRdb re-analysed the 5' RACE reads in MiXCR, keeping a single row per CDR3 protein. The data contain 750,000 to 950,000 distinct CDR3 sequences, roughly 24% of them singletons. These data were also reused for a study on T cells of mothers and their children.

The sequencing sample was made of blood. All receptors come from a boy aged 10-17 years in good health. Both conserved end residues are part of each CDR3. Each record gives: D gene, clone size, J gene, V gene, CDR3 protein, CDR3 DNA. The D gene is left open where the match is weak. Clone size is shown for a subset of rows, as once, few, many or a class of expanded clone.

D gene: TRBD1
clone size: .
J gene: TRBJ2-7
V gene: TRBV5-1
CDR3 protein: CASSVDREAYEQYF
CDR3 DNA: TGCGCCAGCAGCGTGGACAGGGAGGCCTACGAGCAGTACTTC

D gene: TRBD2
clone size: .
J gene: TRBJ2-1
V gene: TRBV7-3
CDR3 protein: CACSRVGGFYNEQFF
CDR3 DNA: TGTGCCTGCAGCCGGGTCGGGGGGTTCTACAATGAGCAGTTCTTC

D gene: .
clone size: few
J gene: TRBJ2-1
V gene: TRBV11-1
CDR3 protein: CASSLADTPEQFF
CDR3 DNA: TGTGCCAGCAGCTTAGCCGACACCCCTGAGCAGTTCTTC

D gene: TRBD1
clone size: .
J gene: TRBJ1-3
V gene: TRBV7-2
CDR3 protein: CASSPDRLYGNTIYF
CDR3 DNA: TGTGCCAGCAGCCCGGACAGGTTATACGGAAACACCATATATTTT

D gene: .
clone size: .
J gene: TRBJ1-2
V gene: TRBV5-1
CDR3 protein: CASSSEFYGYTF
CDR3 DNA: TGCGCCAGCAGTTCGGAGTTCTATGGCTACACCTTC

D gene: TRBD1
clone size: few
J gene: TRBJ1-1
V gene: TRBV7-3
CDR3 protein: CASSLTGTGNTEAFF
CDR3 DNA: TGTGCCAGCAGCTTGACCGGGACAGGGAACACTGAAGCTTTCTTT

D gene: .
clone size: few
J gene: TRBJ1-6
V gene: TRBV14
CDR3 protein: CASSQRGARATLHF
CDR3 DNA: TGTGCCAGCAGCCAGAGAGGGGCCCGAGCCACCCTCCACTTT

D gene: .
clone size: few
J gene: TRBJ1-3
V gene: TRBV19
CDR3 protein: CASSITGITSGNTIYF
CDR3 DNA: TGTGCCAGTAGTATTACAGGGATTACCTCTGGAAACACCATATATTTT

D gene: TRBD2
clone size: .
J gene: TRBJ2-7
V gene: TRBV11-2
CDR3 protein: CASSSLRSAGGYEQYF
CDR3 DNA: TGTGCCAGCAGCTCCCTTCGGTCAGCGGGGGGCTACGAGCAGTACTTC

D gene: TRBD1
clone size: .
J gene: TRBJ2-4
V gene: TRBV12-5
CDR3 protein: CASGLPGTGNIQYF
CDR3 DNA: TGTGCTAGTGGTTTACCCGGGACAGGGAACATTCAGTACTTC

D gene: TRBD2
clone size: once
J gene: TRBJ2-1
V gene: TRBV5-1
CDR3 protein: CASIPNGGGSYNEQFF
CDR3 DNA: TGCGCCAGCATCCCGAACGGGGGGGGCTCCTACAATGAGCAGTTCTTC

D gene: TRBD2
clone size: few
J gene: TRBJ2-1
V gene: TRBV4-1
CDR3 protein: CASSQGGVAGGEQFF
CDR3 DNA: TGCGCCAGCAGCCAAGGTGGGGTAGCGGGGGGGGAGCAGTTCTTC

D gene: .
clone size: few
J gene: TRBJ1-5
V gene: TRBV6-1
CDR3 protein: CASSSPKRGNQPQHF
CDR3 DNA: TGTGCCAGCAGTTCACCCAAGAGGGGCAATCAGCCCCAGCATTTT

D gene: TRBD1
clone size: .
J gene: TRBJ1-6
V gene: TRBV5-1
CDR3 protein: CASSWTGRNNSPLHF
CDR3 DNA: TGCGCCAGCAGCTGGACAGGGAGAAATAATTCACCCCTCCACTTT

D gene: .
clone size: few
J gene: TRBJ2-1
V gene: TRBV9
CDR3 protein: CASSVSNFYNEQFF
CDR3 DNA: TGCGCCAGCAGCGTAAGTAACTTCTACAATGAGCAGTTCTTC

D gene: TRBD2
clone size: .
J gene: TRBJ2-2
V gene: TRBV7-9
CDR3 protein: CKAGGTGELFF
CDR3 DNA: TGTAAAGCCGGGGGGACCGGGGAGCTGTTTTTT

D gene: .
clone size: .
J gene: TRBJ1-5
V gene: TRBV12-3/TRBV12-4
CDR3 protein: CASSLACGNQPQHF
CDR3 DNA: TGTGCCAGCAGTCTGGCGTGCGGCAATCAGCCCCAGCATTTT

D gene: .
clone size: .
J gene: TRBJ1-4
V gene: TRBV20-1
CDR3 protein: CSASPQSFNEKLFF
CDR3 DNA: TGCAGTGCTTCTCCACAGAGCTTTAATGAAAAACTGTTTTTT

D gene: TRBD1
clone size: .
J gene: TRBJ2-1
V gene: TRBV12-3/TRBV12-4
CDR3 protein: CASTSSGTGRVHEQFF
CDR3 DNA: TGTGCCAGCACCTCTTCCGGGACAGGGCGGGTTCATGAGCAGTTCTTC

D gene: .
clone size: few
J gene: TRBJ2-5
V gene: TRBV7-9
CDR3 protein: CASSPEIQYF
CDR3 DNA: TGTGCCAGCAGCCCCGAAATCCAGTACTTC

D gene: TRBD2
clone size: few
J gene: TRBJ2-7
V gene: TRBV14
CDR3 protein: CASSQDWRLAEPYEQYF
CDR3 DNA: TGTGCCAGCAGCCAAGATTGGCGACTAGCGGAACCTTACGAGCAGTACTTC

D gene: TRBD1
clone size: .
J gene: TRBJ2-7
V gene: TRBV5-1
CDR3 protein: CASSSGTGPSEQYF
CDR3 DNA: TGCGCCAGCAGCTCCGGGACAGGCCCCTCCGAGCAGTACTTC

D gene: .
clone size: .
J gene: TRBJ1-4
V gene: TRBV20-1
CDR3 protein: CSAREGSGSEKLFF
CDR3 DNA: TGCAGTGCTAGAGAAGGGTCGGGTAGTGAAAAACTGTTTTTT

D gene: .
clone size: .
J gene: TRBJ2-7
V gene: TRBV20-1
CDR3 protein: CSARAGKSYEQYF
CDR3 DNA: TGCAGTGCTAGAGCGGGGAAATCCTACGAGCAGTACTTC

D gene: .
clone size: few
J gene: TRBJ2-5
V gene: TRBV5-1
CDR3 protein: CASSPGIRETQYF
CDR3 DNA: TGCGCCAGCAGCCCCGGAATTCGAGAGACCCAGTACTTC

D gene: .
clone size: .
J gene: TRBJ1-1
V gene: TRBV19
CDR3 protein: CASHGAGVWTEAFF
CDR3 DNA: TGTGCCAGTCACGGTGCGGGGGTGTGGACTGAAGCTTTCTTT

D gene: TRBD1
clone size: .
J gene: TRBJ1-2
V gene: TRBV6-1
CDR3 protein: CASRKMTGGGFGYGYTF
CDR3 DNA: TGTGCCAGCAGGAAAATGACAGGGGGTGGATTCGGCTATGGCTACACCTTC

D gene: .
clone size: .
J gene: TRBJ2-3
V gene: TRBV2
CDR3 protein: CASSGNRAYKDTQYF
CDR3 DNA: TGTGCCAGCAGCGGGAACAGGGCCTACAAAGATACGCAGTATTTT

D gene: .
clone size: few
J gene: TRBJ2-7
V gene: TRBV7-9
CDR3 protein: CASSSTGAFAEQYF
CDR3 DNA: TGTGCCAGCAGCTCGACAGGTGCCTTTGCCGAGCAGTACTTC

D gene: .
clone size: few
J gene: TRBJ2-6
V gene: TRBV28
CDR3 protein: CASSPPHLSGANVLTF
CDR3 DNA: TGTGCCAGCAGTCCCCCACATCTATCTGGGGCCAACGTCCTGACTTTC

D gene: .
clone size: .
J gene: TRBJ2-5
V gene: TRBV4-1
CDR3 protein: CASSQGNMGETQYF
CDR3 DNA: TGCGCCAGCAGCCAGGGTAACATGGGGGAGACCCAGTACTTC

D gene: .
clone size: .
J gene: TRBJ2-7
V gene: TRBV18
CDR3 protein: CASSPELAGSSYEQYF
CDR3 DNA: TGTGCCAGCTCACCAGAGTTGGCGGGTAGCTCCTACGAGCAGTACTTC

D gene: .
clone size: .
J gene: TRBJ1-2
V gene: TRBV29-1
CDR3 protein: CSVEEWAGNGYTF
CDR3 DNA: TGCAGCGTTGAAGAGTGGGCAGGCAATGGCTACACCTTC

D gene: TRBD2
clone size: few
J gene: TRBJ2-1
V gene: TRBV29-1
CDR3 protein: CSAVVGQGLAFWNEQFF
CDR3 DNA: TGCAGCGCCGTCGTTGGACAGGGACTAGCGTTTTGGAATGAGCAGTTCTTC

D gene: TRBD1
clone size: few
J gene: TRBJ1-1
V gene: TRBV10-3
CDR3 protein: CAIRGQGRSEAFF
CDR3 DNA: TGTGCCATCAGAGGACAGGGGAGATCTGAAGCTTTCTTT

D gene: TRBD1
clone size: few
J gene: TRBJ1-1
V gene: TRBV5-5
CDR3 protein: CASSRRAGTENTEAFF
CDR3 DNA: TGTGCCAGCAGTCGACGGGCCGGGACAGAGAACACTGAGGCTTTCTTT

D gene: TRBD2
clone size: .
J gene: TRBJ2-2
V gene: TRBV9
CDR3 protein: CASSTSGRSTGELFF
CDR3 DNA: TGTGCCAGCAGCACTAGCGGACGGAGCACCGGGGAGCTGTTTTTT

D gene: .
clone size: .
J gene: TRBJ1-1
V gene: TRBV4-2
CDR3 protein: CASSQAEATEAFF
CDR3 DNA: TGTGCCAGCAGCCAAGCTGAGGCCACTGAAGCTTTCTTT

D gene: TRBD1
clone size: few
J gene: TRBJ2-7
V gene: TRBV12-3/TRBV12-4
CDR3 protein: CASSQEGQGSDEQYF
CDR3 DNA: TGTGCCAGCAGTCAAGAGGGACAGGGAAGCGACGAGCAGTACTTC

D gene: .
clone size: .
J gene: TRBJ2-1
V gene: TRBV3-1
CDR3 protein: CASSLPGLTNEQFF
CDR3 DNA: TGTGCCAGCAGCCTCCCCGGGTTAACTAATGAGCAGTTCTTC

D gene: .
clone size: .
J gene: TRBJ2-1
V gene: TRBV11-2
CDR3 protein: CASSQQALPYNEQFF
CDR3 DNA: TGTGCCAGCAGCCAACAGGCGCTTCCCTACAATGAGCAGTTCTTC

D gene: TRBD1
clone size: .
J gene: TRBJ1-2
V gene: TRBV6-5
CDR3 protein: CASSADRDDGYTF
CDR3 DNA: TGTGCCAGCAGCGCTGACAGGGACGATGGCTACACCTTC

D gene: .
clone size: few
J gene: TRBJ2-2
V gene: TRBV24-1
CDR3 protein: CATSTRGTGELFF
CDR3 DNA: TGTGCCACCAGCACTAGGGGAACCGGGGAGCTGTTTTTT

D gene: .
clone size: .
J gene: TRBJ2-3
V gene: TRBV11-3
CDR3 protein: CASSSVGTSTDTQYF
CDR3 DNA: TGTGCCAGCAGCTCCGTAGGGACTAGCACAGATACGCAGTATTTT

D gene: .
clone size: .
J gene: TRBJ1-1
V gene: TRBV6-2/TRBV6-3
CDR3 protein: CASRRQMNTEAFF
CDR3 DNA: TGTGCCAGCAGGAGACAGATGAACACTGAAGCTTTCTTT

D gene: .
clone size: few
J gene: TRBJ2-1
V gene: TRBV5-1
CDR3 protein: CASSLVRGNNEQFF
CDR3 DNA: TGCGCCAGCAGCTTGGTGAGGGGAAACAATGAGCAGTTCTTC

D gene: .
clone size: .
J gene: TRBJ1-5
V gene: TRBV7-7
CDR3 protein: CASSIVSGLSNQPQHF
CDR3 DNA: TGTGCCAGCAGCATTGTTTCGGGACTAAGCAATCAGCCCCAGCATTTT

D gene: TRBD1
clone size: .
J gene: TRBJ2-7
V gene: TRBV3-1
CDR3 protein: CASSRAGGDHEQYF
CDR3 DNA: TGTGCCAGCAGCCGCGCAGGGGGCGACCACGAGCAGTACTTC

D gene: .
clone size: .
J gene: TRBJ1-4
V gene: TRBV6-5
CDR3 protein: CAPMEAHNEKLFF
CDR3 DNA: TGTGCCCCAATGGAAGCTCATAATGAAAAACTGTTTTTT

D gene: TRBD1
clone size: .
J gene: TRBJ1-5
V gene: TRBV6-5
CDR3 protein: CASSSGRGHRRNQPQHF
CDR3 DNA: TGTGCCAGCAGTTCGGGCAGGGGGCATAGGCGCAATCAGCCCCAGCATTTT

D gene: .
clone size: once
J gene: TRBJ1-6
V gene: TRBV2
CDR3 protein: CASRASSYNSPLHF
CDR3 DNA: TGTGCCAGTCGAGCGAGCTCCTATAATTCACCCCTCCACTTT

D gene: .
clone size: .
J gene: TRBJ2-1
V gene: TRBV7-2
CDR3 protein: CASSPVVYNEQFF
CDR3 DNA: TGTGCCAGCAGCCCCGTAGTGTACAATGAGCAGTTCTTC

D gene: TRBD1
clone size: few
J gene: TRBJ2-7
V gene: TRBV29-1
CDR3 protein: CSVLQGANYEQYF
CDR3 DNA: TGCAGCGTCCTCCAGGGGGCGAACTACGAGCAGTACTTC

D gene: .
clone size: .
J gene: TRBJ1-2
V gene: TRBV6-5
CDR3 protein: CASSYSRWDYGYTF
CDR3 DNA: TGTGCCAGCAGTTACTCGAGATGGGACTATGGCTACACCTTC

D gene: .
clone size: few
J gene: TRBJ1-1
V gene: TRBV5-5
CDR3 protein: CASSLAFPTEAFF
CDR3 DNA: TGTGCCAGCAGCTTGGCCTTCCCCACTGAAGCTTTCTTT

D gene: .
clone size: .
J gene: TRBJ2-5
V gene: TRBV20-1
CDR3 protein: CSASIGRAHAWYQETQYF
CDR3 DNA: TGCAGTGCTAGTATAGGCAGGGCGCATGCTTGGTACCAAGAGACCCAGTACTTC

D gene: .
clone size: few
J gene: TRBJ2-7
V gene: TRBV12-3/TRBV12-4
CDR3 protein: CASSLRPSEQYF
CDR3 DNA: TGTGCCAGCAGTTTAAGGCCATCCGAGCAGTACTTC

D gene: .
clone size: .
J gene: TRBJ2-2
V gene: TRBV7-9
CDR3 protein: CASSLAQIDYGELFF
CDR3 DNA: TGTGCCAGCAGCTTAGCGCAAATAGACTACGGGGAGCTGTTTTTT

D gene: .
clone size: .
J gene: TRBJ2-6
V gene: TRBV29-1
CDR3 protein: CSVDAPSGANVLTF
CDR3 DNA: TGCAGCGTTGACGCCCCCTCTGGGGCCAACGTCCTGACTTTC